The 15 T cell receptor beta chains given below trace back to one sample, sequenced in a study of blood T cell repertoires in COVID-19. The assay was immunoSEQ multiplex PCR, and TCRdb's table has in-frame clones only and misses some. This table has 300,000 to 450,000 clones, 80% to 90% appearing once. Sequencing used peripheral blood. The receptor source for this set is a young woman with COVID-19, enrolled during active disease.

The V call is TRBV7-2, the J call TRBJ2-7; D uncertain. CDR1 and CDR2 (germline): SGHTA, FQGNSA. V was shortened by 5 bases and J by 4 bases, with 12 bases between the two germline ends. The CDR3 is made up of 13 amino acids. The CDR3 loop is CASSIARRYEQYF. The CDR3 DNA reads TGTGCCAGCAGCATTGCTCGGAGATACGAGCAGTACTTC. The full variable domain, completed using reference TRBV7-2 and TRBJ2-7, is GAGVSQSPSNKVTEKGKDVELRCDPISGHTALYWYRQSLGQGLEFLIYFQGNSAPDKSGLPSDRFSAERTGGSVSTLTIQRTQQEDSAVYLCASSIARRYEQYFGPGTRLTVT.

This clone was recorded only once. This chain joins TRBV5-4 and TRBJ1-1; 9 positions match TRBD1. Germline CDR1 is SGHNT and CDR2 is YYREEE (reference sequence). The CDR3 is made up of 16 amino acids. J lost 3 bases, V lost 4 bases, and 10 bases had no gene match. The CDR3 bases are TGTGCCAGCAGCCGCGGACAGGGGATTGGTGACACTGAAGCTTTCTTT. Amino acids: CASSRGQGIGDTEAFF.

J is TRBJ1-2 and V is TRBV4-1; the D is unclear. The CDR3 contains 16 residues. Trimming took off 0 bases at V and 4 bases at J, with 15 bases between the two ends. Germline CDR1 reads MGHRA; CDR2 reads YSYEKL. This CDR3 reads CASSQDASGDIYGYTF. DNA for the CDR3: TGCGCCAGCAGCCAAGATGCGTCGGGTGATATCTATGGCTACACCTTC.

The V gene is TRBV28, the J gene TRBJ2-7, with D possibly TRBD1 on 6 matching bases. V lost 5 bases and J lost 5, with 13 bases in between. This CDR3 comprises 13 residues. Germline values: CDR1 MDHEN, CDR2 SYDVKM. CDR3 loop: CASSLPHRDEQYF. CDR3 DNA: TGTGCCAGCAGTCTTCCCCACAGGGACGAGCAGTACTTC.

The chain recombines TRBV4-3 with TRBJ1-3; D gene uncertain. The CDR3 covers 17 residues. The germline V gene has CDR1 LGHNA and CDR2 YSLEER. Between the trimmed V and J ends, which lost 0 bases and 0 bases, there was a span of 12 bases. This CDR3 reads CASSQDYTILSGNTIYF. The DNA for the CDR3 is TGCGCCAGCAGCCAAGATTACACAATTCTCTCTGGAAACACCATATATTTT.

The chain uses TRBV29-1 and TRBJ1-1, with TRBD1 as a possible D gene (5 bases). Germline lookup yields CDR1 SQVTM and CDR2 ANQGSEA. The CDR3 has 12 residues. V lost 5 bases, J lost 2 bases, and 9 bases lay in between. CDR3 sequence (DNA): TGCAGCGTTCCAGGGCGAAACACTGAAGCTTTCTTT. It codes for CSVPGRNTEAFF.

The J gene is TRBJ2-5, the V gene TRBV11-2; 10 nucleotides align to TRBD1. Per germline, CDR1 SGHAT and CDR2 FQNNGV. After removal of 1 base from V and 7 bases from J, the junction contained 3 bases not matched to a gene. The CDR3 has 14 amino acids. The CDR3, as DNA: TGTGCCAGCAGCTTAGGCAGGGACAGGGGGACCCAGTACTTC. Encoded protein: CASSLGRDRGTQYF.

The rearrangement uses TRBV6-1 and TRBJ2-1, with 9 bases matching TRBD2. CDR3 length: 16 amino acids. The germline V gene encodes CDR1 MNHNS and CDR2 SASEGT. With V trimmed by 2 bases and J by 3 bases, 5 bases remained unmatched. The chain's CDR3 is CASSEFSREGYNEQFF. The DNA of the CDR3 is TGTGCCAGCAGTGAATTTTCGCGGGAGGGCTACAATGAGCAGTTCTTC.

The rearrangement links TRBV19 to TRBJ1-2, with 8 nucleotides matching TRBD1. Germline trimming cut 4 bases from V and 8 bases from J; bases unmatched to any gene: 15. CDR1 LNHDA and CDR2 SQIVND come from the germline V gene (reference sequence). The CDR3 has 16 amino acids. The CDR3 loop reads CASSTELRTGIAGYTF. The DNA for the CDR3 is TGTGCCAGTAGTACCGAACTACGGACAGGGATTGCGGGCTACACCTTC.

The V and J genes are TRBV6-4 and TRBJ2-5; a possible D gene is TRBD2 (7 bases). This CDR3 contains 13 residues. Between the trimmed V and J ends, which lost 8 bases and 3 bases, there was a span of 13 bases. Germline assignment: CDR1 MRHNA and CDR2 SNTAGT. The CDR3 here is CASGGDIKETQYF. In nucleotides, the CDR3 is TGTGCCAGCGGGGGGGACATAAAAGAGACCCAGTACTTC.

The J gene is TRBJ1-1, the V gene TRBV6-5; 8 bases are a match to TRBD1. The CDR3 extends over 15 amino acids. V was clipped by 4 bases and J by 0 bases; unmatched bases: 4. Germline CDR1 MNHEY, CDR2 SVGAGI. The CDR3 bases are TGTGCCAGCAGTTCAGCGACAGGGGTGAACACTGAAGCTTTCTTT. It specifies CASSSATGVNTEAFF.

This chain uses TRBV19 with TRBJ1-1, with D perhaps matching TRBD1 (5 bases). V lost 1 base and J lost 11, with 14 bases in between. This CDR3 is built from 13 residues. Germline CDR1 is LNHDA and CDR2 is SQIVND (reference sequence). The CDR3 bases are TGTGCCAGTAGTATAGGGACACGCGGCCGGGCTTTCTTT. Its translation is CASSIGTRGRAFF. Filled out from reference TRBV19 and TRBJ1-1, the complete variable domain reads DGGITQSPKYLFRKEGQNVTLSCEQNLNHDAMYWYRQDPGQGLRLIYYSQIVNDFQKGDIAEGYSVSREKKESFPLTVTSAQKNPTAFYLCASSIGTRGRAFFGQGTRLTVV.

The chain uses TRBV21-1 and TRBJ2-7; TRBD1 is the table's D call, not checked against the DNA. TRBV21-1 is flagged as a pseudogene. The CDR3 consists of 12 residues. This chain's CDR3 is CASSKVSAQIHV. The CDR3 DNA is TGTGCCAGCAGCAAAGTTTCCGCCCAGATCCACGTC.

The chain joins TRBV20-1 to TRBJ2-3; TRBD2 matches 7 bases. The germline CDR1 and CDR2 sequences are DFQATT and SNEGSKA (reference sequence). The CDR3 has 15 amino acids. V shed 3 bases, J shed 1 base, and the junction held 7 bases outside the gene matches. CDR3 nucleotide sequence: TGCAGTGCTAGTCTCGGGGGAGGGGGCACAGATACGCAGTATTTT. Translation: CSASLGGGGTDTQYF.

The chain is built from TRBV6-5 and TRBJ1-4; 7 nucleotides line up with TRBD1. The CDR3 has 15 amino acids. Germline CDR1 reads MNHEY; CDR2 reads SVGAGI. Trimming took 6 bases from V and 4 from J; bases not matched to a gene: 8. In DNA, the CDR3 is TGTGCCAGCAGACAGCCTGGGACAGTTAATGAAAAACTGTTTTTT. This codes for CASRQPGTVNEKLFF.